This TCR beta chain stems from a study of T cell repertoires in cytomegalovirus infection. Overall study: In the study, CMV epitopes included recently identified HLA-C-restricted and well-studied HLA-B-restricted ones. Public TCR beta signature analysis indicated the presence of both CMV infection and matching HLA type.

The ends lost 10 bases at V and 6 bases at J; junction bases unmatched: 11. Germline CDR1 reads SNHLY; CDR2 reads FYNNEI. The CDR3 length is 16 residues. As concerns this clonotype: As yet, its antigen is unknown.

Notes on the study in general: Predominance within the ex vivo response was attributable to HLA-C-restricted CMV-specific TCR beta clonotypes. Adding up the frequency of public TCR beta families identified people who carried CMV plus the relevant HLA.

TCRdb independently ran MiXCR on the reads; one entry per CDR3 protein. Among some 920,000 distinct CDR3 sequences listed, about a third were seen once. The clonotype originates from a human donor in good health (CMV status not recorded). Some clones in this sample may be carry-over from other donors' samples. The sample consisted of cultured CD8+ T cells from PBMCs, taken from culture after CMV antigen stimulation. The chain couples TRBV2 to TRBJ2-1; the match to TRBD2 covers 14 bases. The CDR3 here is CAKFSGTSGGTNEQFF. The CDR3 nucleotides are TGTGCCAAATTTTCCGGGACTAGCGGGGGTACCAATGAGCAGTTCTTC.